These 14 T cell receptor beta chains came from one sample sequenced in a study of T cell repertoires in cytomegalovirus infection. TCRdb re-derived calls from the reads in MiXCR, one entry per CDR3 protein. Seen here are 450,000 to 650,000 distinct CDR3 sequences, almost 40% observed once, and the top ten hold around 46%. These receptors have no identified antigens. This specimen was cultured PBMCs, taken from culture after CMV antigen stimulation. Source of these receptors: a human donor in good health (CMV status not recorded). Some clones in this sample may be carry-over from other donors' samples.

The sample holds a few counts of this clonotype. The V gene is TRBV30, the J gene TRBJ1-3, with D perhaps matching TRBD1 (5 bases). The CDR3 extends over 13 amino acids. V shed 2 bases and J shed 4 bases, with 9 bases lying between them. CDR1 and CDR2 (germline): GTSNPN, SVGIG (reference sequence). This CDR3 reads CAWSPQGGNTIYF. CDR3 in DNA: TGTGCCTGGAGTCCGCAGGGAGGAAACACCATATATTTT.

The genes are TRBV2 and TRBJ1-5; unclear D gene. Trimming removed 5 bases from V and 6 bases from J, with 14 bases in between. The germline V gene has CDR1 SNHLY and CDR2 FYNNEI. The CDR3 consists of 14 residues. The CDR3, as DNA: TGTGCCAGCAGTCTTGAGATGGTCGGTCAGCCCCAGCATTTT. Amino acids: CASSLEMVGQPQHF.

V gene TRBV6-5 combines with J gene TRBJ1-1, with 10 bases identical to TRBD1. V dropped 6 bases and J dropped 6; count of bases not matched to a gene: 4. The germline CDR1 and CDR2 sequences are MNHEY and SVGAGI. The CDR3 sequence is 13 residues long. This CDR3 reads CASRAGTGAEAFF. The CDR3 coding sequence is TGTGCCAGCAGAGCCGGGACAGGGGCTGAAGCTTTCTTT.

Here the CDR3 reads CASSLGQGMQPQHF. As DNA, the CDR3 is TGCGCCAGCAGCTTAGGTCAGGGGATGCAGCCCCAGCATTTT. V and J are TRBV5-1 and TRBJ1-5; TRBD1 is a possible D gene (6 bases). The germline V gene has CDR1 SGHRS and CDR2 YFSETQ. V was trimmed by 2 bases and J by 7 bases, leaving 13 bases between them. The CDR3 totals 14 residues.

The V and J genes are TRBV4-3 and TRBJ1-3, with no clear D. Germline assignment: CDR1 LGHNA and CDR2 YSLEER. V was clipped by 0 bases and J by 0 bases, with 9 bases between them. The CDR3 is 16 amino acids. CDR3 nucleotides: TGCGCCAGCAGCCAAGACATGGTTCCCTCTGGAAACACCATATATTTT. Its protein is CASSQDMVPSGNTIYF.

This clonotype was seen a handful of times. The CDR3 nucleotides are TGTGCCAGCAGGGGACGGCGGAACACTGAAGCTTTCTTT. This sequence encodes CASRGRRNTEAFF. The chain links TRBV6-1 to TRBJ1-1, with D perhaps matching TRBD1 (5 bases). The germline V and J ends were trimmed by 6 bases and 1 base, with 9 bases remaining between them. CDR1 is MNHNS and CDR2 is SASEGT in the germline V gene. The CDR3 sequence is 13 residues long.

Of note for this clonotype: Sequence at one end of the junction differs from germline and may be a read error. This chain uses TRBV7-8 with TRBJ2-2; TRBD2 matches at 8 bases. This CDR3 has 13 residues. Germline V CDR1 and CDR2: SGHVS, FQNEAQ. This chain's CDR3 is CASSLVYSGELCF. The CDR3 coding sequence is TGTGCCAGCAGCTTAGTGTATAGCGGGGAGCTGTGTTTT.

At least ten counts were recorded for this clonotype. The CDR3 region is CASSLAGLSSTDTQYF. As DNA, the CDR3 is TGTGCCAGCAGCTTAGCGGGGCTCTCTAGCACAGATACGCAGTATTTT. The rearrangement links TRBV7-2 to TRBJ2-3; tentative D call: TRBD1 (5 bases). Trimming took 0 bases from V and 0 from J, leaving 10 bases between them. Germline V lookup: CDR1 SGHTA, CDR2 FQGNSA. The length of the CDR3 is 16 residues.

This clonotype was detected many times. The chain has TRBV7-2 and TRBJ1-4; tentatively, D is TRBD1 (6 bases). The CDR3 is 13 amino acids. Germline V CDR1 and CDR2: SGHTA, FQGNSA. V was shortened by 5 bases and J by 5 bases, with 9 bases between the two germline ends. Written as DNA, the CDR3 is TGTGCCAGCAGCCTAGACAGGAATGAAAAACTGTTTTTT. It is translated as CASSLDRNEKLFF.

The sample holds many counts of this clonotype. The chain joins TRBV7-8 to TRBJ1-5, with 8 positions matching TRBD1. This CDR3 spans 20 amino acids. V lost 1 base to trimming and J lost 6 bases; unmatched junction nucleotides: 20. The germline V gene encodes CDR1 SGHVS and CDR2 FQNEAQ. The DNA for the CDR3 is TGTGCCAGCAGCTTAGGATACAGGGGGGAAGTGCAACTCCCCAGTCAGCCCCAGCATTTT. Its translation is CASSLGYRGEVQLPSQPQHF.

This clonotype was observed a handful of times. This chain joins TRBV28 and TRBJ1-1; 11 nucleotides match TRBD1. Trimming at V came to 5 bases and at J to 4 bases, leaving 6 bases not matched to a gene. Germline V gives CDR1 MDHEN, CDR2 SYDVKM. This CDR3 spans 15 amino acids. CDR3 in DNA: TGTGCCAGCAGTGCTCCGGGACAGGGGGGCACTGAAGCTTTCTTT. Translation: CASSAPGQGGTEAFF.

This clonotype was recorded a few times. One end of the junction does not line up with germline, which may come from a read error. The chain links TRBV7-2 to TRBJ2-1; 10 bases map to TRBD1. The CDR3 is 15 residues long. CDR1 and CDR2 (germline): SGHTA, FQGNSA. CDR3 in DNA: TGTGCCAGCAGCCCCCGGACAGGGGGAATTGTATTGGGAATCTTC. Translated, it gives CASSPRTGGIVLGIF.

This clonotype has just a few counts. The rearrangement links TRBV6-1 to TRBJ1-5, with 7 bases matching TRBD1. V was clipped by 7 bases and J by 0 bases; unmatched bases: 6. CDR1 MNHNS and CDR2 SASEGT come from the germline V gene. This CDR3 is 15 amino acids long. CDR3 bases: TGTGCCAGCAATCCACAGGGGTATAGCAATCAGCCCCAGCATTTT. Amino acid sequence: CASNPQGYSNQPQHF.

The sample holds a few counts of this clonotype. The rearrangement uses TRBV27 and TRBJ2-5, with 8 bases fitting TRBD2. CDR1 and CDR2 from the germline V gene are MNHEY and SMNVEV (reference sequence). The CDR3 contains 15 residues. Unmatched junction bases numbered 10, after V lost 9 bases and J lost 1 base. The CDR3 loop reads CASGGPREAQETQYF. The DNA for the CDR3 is TGTGCCAGTGGCGGACCGCGGGAGGCCCAAGAGACCCAGTACTTC.